Sequencing of this T cell receptor (beta chain) was carried out in a study of shared clonotypes between healthy human individuals. Study details: Each donor's CD4 naive and CD4 memory cells filled three plates apiece, CD8 naive two, and CD8 memory one.

General study results and limits: The authors expected sequencing depth to affect clonotype sharing among donors.

J gave up 2 bases and V 0 bases, and 3 bases lay outside the gene matches. The CDR3 consists of 16 residues. The V gene's germline CDR1 is SGHRS and CDR2 YFSETQ. Nashville, Tennessee was home to all donors, each a Caucasian adult. As regards this clone: Antigen: not known. Other nucleotide sequences in the sample specify the same CDR3.

Measured with immunoSEQ multiplex PCR; TCRdb has only the in-frame clones, and not every one. The sample comprises about 340,000 clones, more than 60% of which are singletons, and 10% rests with the top ten. The source is a man in his thirties or forties in good health. The specimen was memory CD4+ T cells sorted from blood. Stated subset: CD45RA-negative fraction. V is TRBV5-1 and J is TRBJ2-1; 9 bases match TRBD2. The CDR3 DNA reads as TGCGCCAGCAGCTTGGGAGGGACTAGCACCTACAATGAGCAGTTCTTC. It yields the protein CASSLGGTSTYNEQFF.